The 7 T cell receptor beta chains below all came from one sample that was sequenced in a study of shared clonotypes between healthy human individuals. Sequencing used immunoSEQ multiplex PCR; TCRdb keeps in-frame clones, though not all of them. The table has 800,000 to 1,200,000 clones, approximately 78% seen once. Specimen: memory CD4+ T cells from PBMCs. Sample subset: CD45RA-negative fraction. Receptor source: a man between 18 and 29 years old in good health. Some clones in this sample may be carry-over from other donors' samples.

The chain combines TRBV2 with TRBJ1-2; D gene uncertain. The germline CDR1 and CDR2 sequences are SNHLY and FYNNEI. This CDR3 contains 13 residues. V was cut by 2 bases and J by 8 bases, with 12 bases left in between. CDR3 nucleotide sequence: TGTGCCAGCAGTGAATTAGGGTTCGAAGGCTACACCTTC. This codes for CASSELGFEGYTF.

The V gene is TRBV6-1, the J gene TRBJ1-1; possible D gene TRBD1, 6 bases. V shed 6 bases and J shed 4 bases, with 15 bases lying between them. CDR1 MNHNS and CDR2 SASEGT come from the germline V gene. This CDR3 is 14 amino acids long. The CDR3 region has the DNA TGTGCCAGCAGCGCTACGGGGGCCATCACTGAAGCTTTCTTT. This translates into CASSATGAITEAFF.

This rearrangement joins TRBV4-1 to TRBJ2-1, with 16 bases fitting TRBD2. CDR1 MGHRA and CDR2 YSYEKL come from the germline V gene. The V gene end was trimmed by 4 bases and the J gene end by 9 bases; junction bases not matched to a gene: 15. The length of the CDR3 is 19 residues. The CDR3 DNA reads as TGCGCCAGCAGCCGCGGGACTAGCGGGAGGGTCGGAATCGGTGGTGAGCAGTTCTTC. It yields the protein CASSRGTSGRVGIGGEQFF.

The V call is TRBV6-5, the J call TRBJ1-6; 8 bases align to TRBD1. Trimming removed 6 bases from V and 10 bases from J; junction bases left unmatched: 8. The length of the CDR3 is 14 residues. The germline V gene encodes CDR1 MNHEY and CDR2 SVGAGI. The CDR3 reads CASRKTGVSSPLHF. The CDR3 bases are TGTGCCAGCAGAAAGACAGGGGTATCCTCACCCCTCCACTTT.

This clone was counted between two and nine times. This sequence joins TRBV5-1 and TRBJ2-5, with a weak D call TRBD1 (5 bases). Germline CDR1 SGHRS, CDR2 YFSETQ. The CDR3 covers 17 residues. Trimming stripped 0 bases from V and 5 bases from J, with 20 bases between. CDR3 DNA: TGCGCCAGCAGCTTGGGCTTAACCATCTCAAAGGGGGAGACCCAGTACTTC. It yields the protein CASSLGLTISKGETQYF.

The chain recombines TRBV28 with TRBJ1-4; no firm D call. V lost 10 bases and J lost 0, with 6 bases in between. Germline values: CDR1 MDHEN, CDR2 SYDVKM. The CDR3 is 12 amino acids. The CDR3 loop reads CATFATNEKLFF. In DNA, the CDR3 is TGTGCCACCTTTGCAACTAATGAAAAACTGTTTTTT.

The rearrangement uses TRBV5-5 and TRBJ1-5; a weak D match, TRBD1 (5 bases). The CDR3 totals 14 residues. With 1 base removed from V and 7 bases from J, the gap between germline ends came to 12 bases. Germline CDR1 SGHKS, CDR2 YYEKEE (reference sequence). The CDR3 coding sequence is TGTGCCAGCAGCTTGCAGGCAGGGAGCCAGCCCCAGCATTTT. Amino acid sequence: CASSLQAGSQPQHF. Supplemented by reference TRBV5-5 and TRBJ1-5, the full variable domain reads DAGVTQSPTHLIKTRGQQVTLRCSPISGHKSVSWYQQVLGQGPQFIFQYYEKEERGRGNFPDRFSARQFPNYSSELNVNALLLGDSALYLCASSLQAGSQPQHFGDGTRLSIL.